What follows describes a single TCR beta chain. Its antigen is undetermined. This sample is drawn from a study of T cell responses to AZD1222 COVID-19 vaccine. V shed 5 bases and J 7 bases; nucleotides not matched to a gene: 7. The CDR3 is 15 residues long. Germline CDR1 is SEHNR and CDR2 is FQNEAQ (reference sequence). Sequenced by immunoSEQ multiplex PCR; TCRdb stores in-frame clones only, minus some. Of over 100,000 clones listed, about 88% were seen once; the top ten hold more than 4.5%. Study-wide results and caveats: The study found Spike-specific TCR breadth and depth rose after two AZD1222 doses. The sample set comprised mostly white British donors with more females, and clonal diversity was possibly underestimated. Only a handful of people who got AZD1222 tested seropositive at baseline. Nearly half of the spike-specific TCRs reportedly recognize variant regions that carry no mutations.

The V call is TRBV7-9, the J call TRBJ2-1, with TRBD2 identical over 11 bases. The receptor was isolated from an adult in good health. Sample: peripheral blood, taken on day 0 of AZD1222 vaccination. The CDR3 region is CASSGTSGVLNEQFF. The CDR3 nucleotides are TGTGCCAGCAGCGGGACTAGCGGAGTCTTGAATGAGCAGTTCTTC. Drawing the rest from reference TRBV7-9 and TRBJ2-1, the complete variable domain is DTGVSQNPRHKITKRGQNVTFRCDPISEHNRLYWYRQTLGQGPEFLTYFQNEAQLEKSRLLSDRFSAERPKGSFSTLEIQRTEQGDSAMYLCASSGTSGVLNEQFFGPGTRLTVL.